This is a list of T cell receptor beta chains from one sample in a study of cytomegalovirus exposure and HLA in healthy donors. The repertoire was sequenced with immunoSEQ multiplex PCR; TCRdb's copy has only in-frame clones and lacks some. This table has approximately 170,000 clones, around 80% appearing once. Sequencing was carried out using PBMCs. These receptor sequences come from a male donor in good health and CMV-seronegative. Both conserved end residues are part of each CDR3. A D gene is named only where the DNA matches it firmly. Where a row states a size, it is once, few, many or the class of an expanded clone; other rows omit it.

>TRBV6-5|TRBJ2-5|.|13|TRBD1
CASSRDREETQYF
TGTGCCAGCAGTAGGGACAGGGAGGAGACCCAGTACTTC
>TRBV19|TRBJ1-5|.|15|.
CASGPQGVSNQPQHF
TGTGCCAGTGGACCACAGGGAGTTAGCAATCAGCCCCAGCATTTT
>TRBV19|TRBJ2-7|.|14|.
CASSISRGSYEQYF
TGTGCCAGTAGTATATCGAGGGGGTCCTACGAGCAGTACTTC
>TRBV30|TRBJ2-7|.|17|TRBD2
CAWSVARTSGSEGEQYF
TGTGCCTGGAGTGTCGCCCGAACTAGCGGGAGTGAGGGCGAGCAGTACTTC
>TRBV18|TRBJ1-5|.|13|.
CASSPGGDQPQHF
TGTGCCAGCTCACCAGGAGGAGATCAGCCCCAGCATTTT
>TRBV7-9|TRBJ2-7|.|14|.
CASSRDFLTYEQYF
TGTGCCAGCAGCCGGGACTTCTTAACCTACGAGCAGTACTTC
>TRBV2|TRBJ1-2|.|13|.
CASSDQGNYGYTF
TGTGCCAGCAGTGATCAGGGTAACTATGGCTACACCTTC
>TRBV15|TRBJ2-5|.|17|TRBD2
CATSRDKGAGGQETQYF
TGTGCCACCAGCAGAGATAAAGGGGCGGGGGGACAAGAGACCCAGTACTTC
>TRBV4-2|TRBJ2-7|.|14|TRBD2
CASSPAGQIYEQYF
TGTGCCAGCAGCCCAGCGGGGCAAATCTACGAGCAGTACTTC
>TRBV6-5|TRBJ2-2|once|14|.
CASSRQPATGELFF
TGTGCCAGCAGTCGACAGCCGGCCACCGGGGAGCTGTTTTTT
>TRBV11-2|TRBJ2-3|.|14|.
CASSLDGMADTQYF
TGTGCCAGCAGCTTAGACGGGATGGCAGATACGCAGTATTTT
>TRBV5-6|TRBJ2-7|.|12|.
CASSLTGREQYF
TGTGCCAGCAGCTTGACAGGGCGCGAGCAGTACTTC
>TRBV5-8|TRBJ1-6|.|14|TRBD1
CASSRQGNVSPLHF
TGTGCCAGCAGTCGACAGGGGAACGTTTCACCCCTCCACTTT
>TRBV5-5|TRBJ2-5|.|15|TRBD1
CASSPGDRGRETQYF
TGTGCCAGCAGTCCCGGGGACAGGGGGCGAGAGACCCAGTACTTC
>TRBV6-5|TRBJ2-3|.|15|TRBD2
CASRLAGSDTDTQYF
TGTGCCAGCAGACTAGCGGGGTCCGACACAGATACGCAGTATTTT
>TRBV18|TRBJ2-7|.|13|TRBD2
CASSLAGEDEQYF
TGTGCCAGCTCCCTAGCGGGAGAGGACGAGCAGTACTTC
>TRBV6-5|TRBJ2-7|.|14|.
CASSYGPTGHEQYF
TGTGCCAGCAGTTACGGGCCGACAGGCCACGAGCAGTACTTC
>TRBV5-4|TRBJ2-7|.|15|TRBD2
CASSLATSGGLEQYF
TGTGCCAGCAGCTTGGCGACTAGCGGGGGTTTGGAGCAGTACTTC
>TRBV5-1|TRBJ2-6|.|16|TRBD1
CASSPGTASGANVLTF
TGCGCCAGCAGCCCTGGGACAGCCTCTGGGGCCAACGTCCTGACTTTC
>TRBV2|TRBJ1-2|.|12|.
CASSGGNYGYTF
TGTGCCAGCAGTGGCGGTAACTATGGCTACACCTTC
>TRBV7-3|TRBJ2-1|.|16|TRBD2
CASSASSGGGYNEQFF
TGTGCCAGCAGCGCGTCTAGCGGGGGCGGTTACAATGAGCAGTTCTTC
>TRBV5-6|TRBJ2-2|.|15|TRBD1
CAISLGDRQDGELFF
TGTGCCATCAGCTTAGGGGACAGACAGGACGGGGAGCTGTTTTTT
>TRBV28|TRBJ2-7|.|14|TRBD2
CATGGGGVAYEQYF
TGTGCCACTGGGGGTGGGGGGGTAGCCTACGAGCAGTACTTC
>TRBV6-1|TRBJ2-3|.|14|TRBD2
CASSLAGETDTQYF
TGTGCCAGCAGCTTAGCGGGAGAGACAGATACGCAGTATTTT
>TRBV7-2|TRBJ1-2|.|16|TRBD1
CASSLAGTGGRYGYTF
TGTGCCAGCAGCTTAGCCGGGACAGGGGGTCGGTATGGCTACACCTTC
>TRBV19|TRBJ1-4|.|15|TRBD1
CASSMGTANNEKLFF
TGTGCCAGTAGTATGGGGACAGCCAACAATGAAAAACTGTTTTTT
>TRBV5-1|TRBJ2-7|.|13|TRBD1
CASRQQGGYEQYF
TGCGCCAGCAGACAACAGGGGGGCTACGAGCAGTACTTC
>TRBV2|TRBJ2-1|.|17|TRBD2
CASSLTSGKVAGGEQFF
TGTGCCAGCAGTTTGACTAGCGGGAAAGTAGCTGGTGGTGAGCAGTTCTTC
>TRBV7-9|TRBJ2-1|.|13|.
CASMEGTYNEQFF
TGTGCCAGCATGGAGGGAACCTACAATGAGCAGTTCTTC
>TRBV2|TRBJ2-3|.|18|TRBD1
CASSEALPGQGATDTQYF
TGTGCCAGCAGTGAAGCGCTTCCGGGACAGGGAGCCACAGATACGCAGTATTTT
>TRBV12-5|TRBJ2-2|once|14|.
CASGLGQDTGELFF
TGTGCTAGTGGTTTGGGACAGGACACCGGGGAGCTGTTTTTT
>TRBV5-6|TRBJ2-6|.|16|TRBD1
CASSVRQGSGANVLTF
TGTGCCAGCAGCGTAAGACAGGGAAGTGGGGCCAACGTCCTGACTTTC
>TRBV7-8|TRBJ2-7|.|15|TRBD2
CASSLGTSEIYEQYF
TGTGCCAGCAGCTTAGGAACTAGCGAGATCTACGAGCAGTACTTC
>TRBV5-4|TRBJ2-7|few|15|TRBD1
CASSLVGTGFYEQYF
TGTGCCAGCAGCTTGGTGGGGACAGGGTTTTACGAGCAGTACTTC
>TRBV6-6|TRBJ2-5|few|14|.
CASSYSRQPRGQYF
TGTGCCAGCAGTTACTCGAGACAGCCCAGGGGCCAGTACTTC
>TRBV11-2|TRBJ2-3|few|17|TRBD2
CASSPGGPSWGTDTQYF
TGTGCCAGCAGCCCGGGAGGTCCTTCATGGGGCACAGATACGCAGTATTTT
>TRBV2|TRBJ1-1|.|14|.
CASQGRQQGTEAFF
TGTGCCAGCCAGGGGAGACAACAAGGCACTGAAGCTTTCTTT
>TRBV19|TRBJ1-5|.|13|.
CASRAGGGQPQHF
TGTGCCAGCAGGGCGGGGGGGGGTCAGCCCCAGCATTTT
>TRBV28|TRBJ2-7|few|16|.
CASSDLFTNGAYEQYF
TGTGCCAGCAGTGATCTCTTCACTAACGGAGCCTACGAGCAGTACTTC
>TRBV2|TRBJ2-1|few|16|.
CASTPLGGRFYNEQFF
TGTGCCAGCACCCCCCTCGGGGGACGCTTCTACAATGAGCAGTTCTTC
>TRBV6-5|TRBJ1-6|.|15|TRBD1
CASSAPGTGYSPLHF
TGTGCCAGCAGTGCCCCCGGGACAGGGTATTCACCCCTCCACTTT
>TRBV5-1|TRBJ2-1|.|16|.
CASSQGLGGSYNEQFF
TGCGCCAGCAGCCAAGGACTCGGAGGCTCCTACAATGAGCAGTTCTTC
>TRBV5-5|TRBJ2-7|.|16|.
CASSLVGGPLAHEQYF
TGTGCCAGCAGCTTGGTCGGGGGGCCTCTTGCCCACGAGCAGTACTTC
>TRBV5-1|TRBJ2-1|.|14|TRBD1
CASSPGTGGNEQFF
TGCGCCAGCAGCCCCGGGACAGGGGGTAATGAGCAGTTCTTC
>TRBV19|TRBJ2-7|.|14|TRBD1
CASSRQGESYEQYF
TGTGCCAGTAGTAGACAGGGAGAATCCTACGAGCAGTACTTC
>TRBV5-6|TRBJ1-1|.|15|.
CASSSPWGGNTEAFF
TGTGCCAGCAGTTCTCCCTGGGGGGGGAACACTGAAGCTTTCTTT
>TRBV7-9|TRBJ2-1|few|13|.
CASSLVTSAGQFF
TGTGCCAGCAGCTTAGTAACCAGCGCCGGGCAGTTCTTC
>TRBV7-7|TRBJ2-7|.|15|TRBD2
CASSLARGGAYEQYF
TGTGCCAGCAGCTTAGCCCGGGGGGGCGCCTACGAGCAGTACTTC
>TRBV28|TRBJ1-5|.|13|.
CASKRQTNQPQHF
TGTGCCAGTAAACGACAGACAAATCAGCCCCAGCATTTT
>TRBV18|TRBJ1-5|.|13|.
CASSPGSDQPQHF
TGTGCCAGCTCACCGGGCAGTGATCAGCCCCAGCATTTT
>TRBV5-4|TRBJ2-7|.|16|TRBD2
CASRGSHSGRGGEQYF
TGTGCCAGCAGGGGTAGTCATAGCGGGAGGGGCGGCGAGCAGTACTTC
>TRBV15|TRBJ2-3|.|15|.
CATSRADLSTDTQYF
TGTGCCACCAGCAGGGCAGACTTGTCCACAGATACGCAGTATTTT
>TRBV19|TRBJ2-6|.|15|.
CASSPFSSGANVLTF
TGTGCCAGTAGCCCCTTCAGCTCTGGGGCCAACGTCCTGACTTTC
>TRBV19|TRBJ2-1|.|14|.
CASETRVGYNEQFF
TGTGCCAGCGAGACTAGGGTTGGATACAATGAGCAGTTCTTC
>TRBV11-2|TRBJ2-2|.|14|.
CASSSSQGPGELFF
TGTGCCAGCAGCTCGAGCCAGGGGCCCGGGGAGCTGTTTTTT